The 2 T cell receptor beta chains in this list originate from one sample, sequenced in a study of cytomegalovirus exposure and HLA in healthy donors (dated by TCRdb to about 2017). Preparation of the library involved the immunoSEQ multiplex PCR assay. For the multiplex PCR, a mixture combining 60 forward primers for TCR Vbeta segments and 13 reverse primers for TCR Jbeta segments was used. The clones in this table, taken by TCRdb from immuneACCESS, are in-frame only. Not every clone is retained; where verified, under half of the shortfall comes from an unresolved V gene, and the cause of the rest is unknown. The sample includes about 160,000 clones, with less than 80% observed a single time. About 0.8% of the sample lies in the top ten. Sequenced material: PBMCs. These receptor sequences come from a female donor in good health and CMV-seronegative.

V is TRBV5-1 and J is TRBJ2-5; TRBD2 matches at 8 bases. J lost 5 bases, V lost 0 bases, and 0 bases had no gene match. This CDR3 is built from 13 residues. The V gene's germline CDR1 is SGHRS and CDR2 YFSETQ. The CDR3 region is CASSLGLAETQYF. In DNA form, the CDR3 reads TGCGCCAGCAGCTTGGGACTAGCGGAGACCCAGTACTTC.

The chain combines TRBV7-3 with TRBJ1-5, with D possibly TRBD1 on 5 matching bases. V was shortened by 2 bases and J by 5 bases, with 13 bases between the two germline ends. The CDR3 spans 15 residues. CDR1 and CDR2 from the germline V gene are SGHTA and FQGTGA. The CDR3 nucleotides are TGTGCCAGCAGCTTATTCGGGGGGAGAGATCAGCCCCAGCATTTT. This gives the protein CASSLFGGRDQPQHF.